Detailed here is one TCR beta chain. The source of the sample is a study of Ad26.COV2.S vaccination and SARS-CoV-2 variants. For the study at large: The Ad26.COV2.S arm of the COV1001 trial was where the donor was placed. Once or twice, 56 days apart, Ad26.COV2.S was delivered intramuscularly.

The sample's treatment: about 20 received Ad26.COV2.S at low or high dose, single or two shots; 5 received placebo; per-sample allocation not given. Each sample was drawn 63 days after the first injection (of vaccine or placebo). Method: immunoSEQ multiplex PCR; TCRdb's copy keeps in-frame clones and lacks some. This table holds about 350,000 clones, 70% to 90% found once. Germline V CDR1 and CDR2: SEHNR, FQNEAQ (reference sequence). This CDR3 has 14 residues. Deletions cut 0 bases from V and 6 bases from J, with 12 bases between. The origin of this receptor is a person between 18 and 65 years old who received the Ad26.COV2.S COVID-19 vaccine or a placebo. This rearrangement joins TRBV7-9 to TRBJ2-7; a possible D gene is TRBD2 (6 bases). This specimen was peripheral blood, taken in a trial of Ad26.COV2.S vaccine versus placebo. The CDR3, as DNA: TGTGCCAGCAGCTTAGCAGGACTATCGGGCGAGCAGTACTTC. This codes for CASSLAGLSGEQYF.